These T cell receptor beta chains were read from a single sample in a study of T cell responses to AZD1222 COVID-19 vaccine. The assay was immunoSEQ multiplex PCR, and TCRdb's table has in-frame clones only and misses some. The top ten clones hold 1.1% of a sample with 100,000 to 150,000 clones, approximately 91% of them seen once. The sample consisted of peripheral blood, taken 28 days after the second AZD1222 dose. The source of these receptors is an adult who received the AZD1222 COVID-19 vaccine. The CDR3 runs from the conserved cysteine through the conserved F or W.

CDR3 length	V gene	J gene	CDR3 protein
16	TRBV23-1	TRBJ1-5	CASSQVWGEGYQPQHF
17	TRBV18	TRBJ1-2	CASSPAQGDSGNYGYTF
16	TRBV4-1	TRBJ2-5	CASSQGTSGRGETQYF
15	TRBV11-3	TRBJ2-1	CASSKGQGIHDEQFF
15	TRBV19	TRBJ1-5	CASSIDRGRNQPQHF
13	TRBV12-3/TRBV12-4	TRBJ2-7	CASSLDRLAEQYF
17	TRBV28	TRBJ2-1	CASSYNLAGDPYNEQFF
13	TRBV24-1	TRBJ2-3	CATRQRSTDTQYF
13	TRBV6-5	TRBJ2-7	CASSLGGVGEQYF
12	TRBV9	TRBJ2-1	CASSVNRGEQFF
15	TRBV9	TRBJ2-7	CASSVTATSGYEQYF
14	TRBV9	TRBJ1-1	CASSGGQVNTEAFF
14	TRBV6-5	TRBJ2-4	CASRGVWAKNIQYF
14	TRBV2	TRBJ1-1	CASTQTTVNTEAFF
16	TRBV13	TRBJ1-4	CASSPYNGLGGEKLFF
12	TRBV6-5	TRBJ2-2	CASTSRAGELFF
15	TRBV5-1	TRBJ1-4	CASSLFGGNNEKLFF
15	TRBV2	TRBJ1-1	CAGTASSTGIPEAFF
14	TRBV18	TRBJ1-5	CASSPNGGNQPQHF
15	TRBV6-5	TRBJ1-3	CASTQVQASGNTIYF
13	TRBV5-1	TRBJ1-4	CASGTGTNEKLFF
13	TRBV5-1	TRBJ1-2	CASSLVGARGYTF
14	TRBV7-9	TRBJ1-1	CASSLAGRHTEAFF
13	TRBV5-1	TRBJ2-7	CASSLQGTYEQYF
14	TRBV4-2	TRBJ2-3	CASSQGQSADTQYF